The 9 T cell receptor beta chains in this list originate from one sample, sequenced in a study of T cells after yellow fever vaccination. TCRdb re-analysed the 5' RACE reads in MiXCR, keeping a single row per CDR3 protein. The table shows about 150,000 distinct CDR3 sequences, with about 6% occurring only once. This specimen was CD4+ T cells sorted from PBMCs, taken on the day of the first yellow fever vaccination. These receptors originate from a man between 18 and 29 years old who received the YFV17D yellow fever vaccine.

The J gene is TRBJ1-1, the V gene TRBV7-2; possibly TRBD1 for D (6 bases). This CDR3 has 13 amino acids. V was trimmed by 5 bases and J by 6 bases, leaving 13 bases between them. The germline CDR1 and CDR2 sequences are SGHTA and FQGNSA. CDR3 in amino acids: CASSTGPEAEAFF. The CDR3 DNA reads TGTGCCAGCAGCACAGGGCCGGAGGCTGAAGCTTTCTTT. The variable domain in full, completed from reference TRBV7-2 and TRBJ1-1, reads GAGVSQSPSNKVTEKGKDVELRCDPISGHTALYWYRQSLGQGLEFLIYFQGNSAPDKSGLPSDRFSAERTGGSVSTLTIQRTQQEDSAVYLCASSTGPEAEAFFGQGTRLTVV.

This clonotype was counted at least ten times. The chain has TRBV7-6 and TRBJ1-6, with 7 nucleotides matching TRBD1. V shed 5 bases, J shed 4 bases, and the junction held 8 bases outside the gene matches. This CDR3 is 16 amino acids long. Germline V gene lookup returns CDR1 SGHVS and CDR2 FNYEAQ. The CDR3 DNA follows: TGTGCCAGCAGCCTCGCCAGGGACAGTTATAATTCACCCCTCCACTTT. Translated, it gives CASSLARDSYNSPLHF. Combining the CDR3 with reference TRBV7-6 and TRBJ1-6 gives the whole variable domain GAGVSQSPRYKVTKRGQDVALRCDPISGHVSLYWYRQALGQGPEFLTYFNYEAQQDKSGLPNDRFSAERPEGSISTLTIQRTEQRDSAMYRCASSLARDSYNSPLHFGNGTRLTVT.

This clonotype was seen a handful of times. In DNA form, the CDR3 reads TGCGCCAGCAGGAGGTTAGCTGGAAACACCATATATTTT. Its translation: CASRRLAGNTIYF. V gene TRBV4-3 combines with J gene TRBJ1-3, with no clear D. From germline, CDR1 is LGHNA and CDR2 YSLEER. V was cut by 6 bases and J by 2 bases, with 8 bases left in between. The CDR3 contains 13 residues.

The chain uses TRBV20-1 and TRBJ2-5; D unclear. The CDR3 is 11 residues long. Germline V gene sequence: CDR1 DFQATT, CDR2 SNEGSKA (reference sequence). The V gene lost 2 bases and the J gene lost 5 bases, with 6 bases spanning the gap. The CDR3 loop reads CSARPWETQYF. CDR3 nucleotides: TGCAGTGCTAGACCCTGGGAGACCCAGTACTTC.

This chain joins TRBV5-1 and TRBJ1-2; no clear D. The V end lost 4 bases, the J end lost 3 bases, and 7 bases lay between the germline ends. The CDR3 totals 12 residues. CDR1 and CDR2 from the germline V gene are SGHRS and YFSETQ. CDR3 sequence (DNA): TGCGCCAGCAGCCCGACGGACTATGGCTACACCTTC. It specifies CASSPTDYGYTF.

This clonotype was detected only a few times. The genes are TRBV20-1 and TRBJ2-3, with TRBD2 matching 9 bases. The CDR3 totals 14 residues. In germline, CDR1 is DFQATT, CDR2 SNEGSKA (reference sequence). Trimming took 3 bases from V and 2 from J; bases not matched to a gene: 3. The CDR3 bases are TGCAGTGCTAGCGGCGGGGGGGACACAGATACGCAGTATTTT. This codes for CSASGGGDTDTQYF.

Points on this clonotype: A read error is possible here, since a much larger clone lies one base away. The V and J genes are TRBV10-3 and TRBJ2-3, with 7 bases that match TRBD2. V lost 4 bases, J lost 2 bases, and 3 bases stayed unmatched. This CDR3 spans 14 amino acids. Germline CDR1 and CDR2: ENHRY and SYGVKD. The CDR3 nucleotides are TGTGCCATCAGTGGGACTAGTGTCACAGATACGCAGTATTTT. Protein: CAISGTSVTDTQYF.

This clonotype has ten or more counts. This chain links TRBV29-1 with TRBJ1-1; D uncertain. CDR1 SQVTM and CDR2 ANQGSEA come from the germline V gene. The CDR3 covers 14 residues. The ends were cut back, 6 bases at V and 2 bases at J, with 16 bases in the middle. The CDR3: CSVNLDWSNTEAFF. The CDR3 region has the DNA TGCAGCGTCAATCTAGATTGGAGTAACACTGAAGCTTTCTTT.

This rearrangement joins TRBV5-1 to TRBJ2-5, with 9 bases matching TRBD2. Germline V gives CDR1 SGHRS, CDR2 YFSETQ. V gave up 4 bases and J gave up 6 bases; unmatched junction bases: 10. This CDR3 contains 15 residues. CDR3 in DNA: TGCGCCAGCAGCGGCGGGGGGGCAGGCGATCAGACCCAGTACTTC. It yields the protein CASSGGGAGDQTQYF.